These 23 T cell receptor beta chains originate from one sample sequenced in a study of blood T cell repertoires in COVID-19. Sequencing used immunoSEQ multiplex PCR; TCRdb keeps in-frame clones, though not all of them. The repertoire consists of fewer than 110,000 clones, with around 89% occurring once and the leading ten covering 4.9%. The sample consisted of peripheral blood. These receptors originate from a man aged 40-49 years with active or convalescent COVID-19.

CDR3 protein: CASSPNRGEAFF. The CDR3, as DNA: TGTGCCAGCAGCCCTAACAGGGGTGAAGCTTTCTTT. The J gene is TRBJ1-1, the V gene TRBV7-3, with 7 bases lining up with TRBD1. The CDR3 consists of 12 residues. The germline gives CDR1 SGHTA, CDR2 FQGTGA. With 5 bases clipped from V and 7 bases from J, the junction kept 4 bases outside the gene matches.

V and J are TRBV7-3 and TRBJ1-2; TRBD1 is a possible D gene (6 bases). Looked up from germline, CDR1 is SGHTA and CDR2 is FQGTGA. The CDR3 is 13 amino acids. Trimming left V 1 base short and J 6 bases short, with 9 bases between. The CDR3 DNA reads TGTGCCAGCAGCTTAATCTCAGGGGATGGCTACACCTTC. Translating it yields CASSLISGDGYTF.

This clone was counted a single time. This chain joins TRBV28 and TRBJ2-1, with 9 bases that match TRBD1. The germline V gene encodes CDR1 MDHEN and CDR2 SYDVKM. V was pared by 11 bases and J by 5 bases, with 4 bases of the junction left unmatched. The CDR3 loop spans 12 amino acids. CDR3 sequence reads: CAGRTGDNEQFF. The CDR3 nucleotides read TGTGCCGGACGGACAGGGGACAATGAGCAGTTCTTC.

This clone was seen once. The V and J genes are TRBV18 and TRBJ2-1; 8 nucleotides line up with TRBD1. The CDR3 contains 17 residues. CDR1 KGHSH and CDR2 LQKENI come from the germline V gene. The ends lost 0 bases at V and 4 bases at J; junction bases unmatched: 8. CDR3 in DNA: TGTGCCAGCTCACCACCCCGGACAGGGAAAGAATACAATGAGCAGTTCTTC. Translating gives CASSPPRTGKEYNEQFF.

In this sample, this clone turned up once. This sequence joins TRBV29-1 and TRBJ2-7; D call uncertain. The V gene's germline CDR1 is SQVTM and CDR2 ANQGSEA. The CDR3 sequence is 13 residues long. With 4 bases removed from V and 3 bases from J, the gap between germline ends came to 13 bases. The CDR3 loop reads CSVGGVHLYEQYF. The CDR3 DNA reads TGCAGCGTTGGTGGAGTCCACCTCTACGAGCAGTACTTC.

The chain employs TRBV27 and TRBJ1-1, with D uncertain. Trimming took 4 bases from V and 1 from J, leaving 7 bases between them. Per the germline V gene, CDR1 is MNHEY and CDR2 is SMNVEV (reference sequence). This CDR3 is built from 13 residues. The chain's CDR3 is CASSYGTNTEAFF. The CDR3, as DNA: TGTGCCAGCAGTTACGGTACGAACACTGAAGCTTTCTTT.

The chain carries TRBV3-1 (or the pseudogene TRBV3-2) and TRBJ2-7; 12 bases line up with TRBD2. This CDR3 contains 14 residues. After removal of 5 bases from V and 3 bases from J, the junction contained 2 bases not matched to a gene. Per germline, CDR1 LGHDT and CDR2 YNNKEL (reference sequence). CDR3 sequence (DNA): TGTGCCAGCAGCACTAGCGGGAGGTTCTACGAGCAGTACTTC. It yields the protein CASSTSGRFYEQYF.

This clone came up once. The gene calls are TRBV7-8 and TRBJ1-2; 7 bases match TRBD1. This CDR3 is 14 amino acids long. Germline CDR1 is SGHVS and CDR2 is FQNEAQ. V gave up 4 bases and J gave up 2 bases; unmatched junction bases: 4. This chain's CDR3 is CASSSSRGNYGYTF. CDR3 bases: TGTGCCAGCAGCTCTAGCAGGGGGAACTATGGCTACACCTTC.

The gene calls are TRBV21-1 and TRBJ2-7; the D call TRBD2 from the table was never checked on the DNA. TRBV21-1 is recorded as a pseudogene. This CDR3 is 15 amino acids long. CDR3 DNA sequence: TGTGCCAGCAGCAAAAGGAGCGGAATCTCCTACGAGCAGTACTTC. It encodes CASSKRSGISYEQYF.

The rearrangement links TRBV29-1 to TRBJ2-7; unclear D gene. The CDR3 runs to 12 residues. V was pared by 7 bases and J by 0 bases, with 10 bases between. The V gene's germline CDR1 is SQVTM and CDR2 ANQGSEA. The CDR3 DNA reads TGCAGCGCCCAGGATAACTCCTACGAGCAGTACTTC. Amino acid sequence: CSAQDNSYEQYF.

This sequence joins TRBV10-3 and TRBJ2-3, with 12 bases lining up with TRBD1. This CDR3 spans 15 amino acids. The germline V gene encodes CDR1 ENHRY and CDR2 SYGVKD. J was trimmed by 6 bases and V by 5 bases; bases with no gene match: 6. CDR3 amino acids: CAISHPGQGADTQYF. The CDR3 DNA is TGTGCCATCAGTCACCCGGGACAGGGGGCCGATACGCAGTATTTT.

The rearrangement links TRBV18 to TRBJ1-2, with unresolved D. Germline lookup yields CDR1 KGHSH and CDR2 LQKENI. There are 12 residues in the CDR3. V lost 5 bases and J 8 bases, leaving 12 bases between the germline ends. The CDR3 loop is CASSAEEGGYTF. The CDR3 DNA reads as TGTGCCAGCTCAGCCGAGGAGGGAGGCTACACCTTC.

The chain recombines TRBV28 with TRBJ2-3; TRBD2 is a possible D gene (6 bases). The CDR3 is 15 residues long. Looked up from germline, CDR1 is MDHEN and CDR2 is SYDVKM. The germline V and J ends were trimmed by 3 bases and 0 bases, with 10 bases remaining between them. CDR3 sequence (DNA): TGTGCCAGCAGTTTCCCCCGGGGGAGCACAGATACGCAGTATTTT. Translating it yields CASSFPRGSTDTQYF.

The chain combines TRBV5-8 with TRBJ1-2, with a possible D match to TRBD1 (5 bases). Trimming cost V 3 bases and J 3 bases, with 12 bases left between them. The CDR3 totals 14 residues. Per germline, CDR1 SGHTS and CDR2 YDEGEE. The DNA for the CDR3 is TGTGCCAGCAGCTACCCGGACATTTACTATGGCTACACCTTC. Its protein is CASSYPDIYYGYTF.

V and J are TRBV18 and TRBJ2-5; a possible D gene is TRBD1 (7 bases). With 4 bases removed from V and 2 bases from J, the gap between germline ends came to 11 bases. Germline V gene lookup returns CDR1 KGHSH and CDR2 LQKENI. The CDR3 sequence is 14 residues long. DNA for the CDR3: TGTGCCAGCTCACTCCCAGGGGGGCAAGAGACCCAGTACTTC. Translation: CASSLPGGQETQYF.

V usage is TRBV4-3 and J usage is TRBJ1-2; tentatively, D is TRBD1 (6 bases). The CDR3 is 14 amino acids. Germline CDR1 is LGHNA and CDR2 is YSLEER. V lost 1 base and J lost 4, with 10 bases in between. The CDR3 here is CASSQGGPSYGYTF. The CDR3 DNA sequence: TGCGCCAGCAGCCAAGGGGGGCCCTCCTATGGCTACACCTTC.

The genes are TRBV5-6 and TRBJ1-1, with a possible D match to TRBD1 (6 bases). This CDR3 is 15 amino acids long. CDR1 and CDR2 from the germline V gene are SGHDT and YYEEEE. V lost 1 base, J lost 0 bases, and 10 bases lay in between. The CDR3 loop is CASSLFQGMNTEAFF. CDR3 DNA: TGTGCCAGCAGCTTGTTTCAGGGGATGAACACTGAAGCTTTCTTT.

The chain combines TRBV15 with TRBJ2-4; 9 bases line up with TRBD1. Trimming removed 3 bases from V and 6 bases from J; junction bases left unmatched: 6. This CDR3 is 15 amino acids long. Germline V gene sequence: CDR1 LNHNV, CDR2 YYDKDF (reference sequence). This chain's CDR3 is CATSRPKTGGNIQYF. Here the CDR3 DNA reads TGTGCCACCAGCAGGCCGAAGACAGGGGGAAACATTCAGTACTTC.

The CDR3 loop reads CATSREASGIFTYEQYF. The CDR3 bases are TGTGCCACCAGCAGAGAGGCTAGCGGGATTTTTACCTACGAGCAGTACTTC. The rearrangement links TRBV15 to TRBJ2-7; 9 nucleotides match TRBD2. The germline gives CDR1 LNHNV, CDR2 YYDKDF (reference sequence). The CDR3 runs 17 residues. Trimming took 0 bases from V and 2 from J; bases not matched to a gene: 8.

This rearrangement joins TRBV9 to TRBJ2-5, with TRBD1 identical over 7 bases. V was pared by 3 bases and J by 5 bases, with 4 bases of the junction left unmatched. The CDR3 loop spans 13 amino acids. Germline V gives CDR1 SGDLS, CDR2 YYNGEE. The chain's CDR3 is CASSATGAETQYF. The DNA of the CDR3 is TGTGCCAGCAGCGCCACAGGGGCCGAGACCCAGTACTTC.

The rearrangement links TRBV27 to TRBJ2-1, with 10 bases that match TRBD2. J was trimmed by 11 bases and V by 5 bases; bases with no gene match: 15. The germline V gene encodes CDR1 MNHEY and CDR2 SMNVEV (reference sequence). The CDR3 contains 16 residues. As DNA, the CDR3 is TGTGCCAGCAGTGCCTGGACTAGCGGCCTTAAGGGGAAGCAGTTCTTC. It specifies CASSAWTSGLKGKQFF.

This sequence joins TRBV7-3 and TRBJ2-2; 11 bases are shared with TRBD2. Trimming cost V 1 base and J 5 bases; bases outside gene matches: 6. CDR3 length: 17 residues. Germline-derived CDR1 and CDR2 are SGHTA and FQGTGA. The CDR3 DNA reads TGTGCCAGCAGCTTAAAGGCCCGGACTAGCGGGACCGGGGAGCTGTTTTTT. Translated, it gives CASSLKARTSGTGELFF.

The gene calls are TRBV30 and TRBJ1-4; D gene unclear. Germline V gene lookup returns CDR1 GTSNPN and CDR2 SVGIG (reference sequence). The CDR3 totals 12 residues. Between the trimmed V and J ends, which lost 3 bases and 6 bases, there was a span of 8 bases. The CDR3 sequence is CAWRLGDEKLFF. CDR3 DNA: TGTGCCTGGAGACTTGGTGATGAAAAACTGTTTTTT.